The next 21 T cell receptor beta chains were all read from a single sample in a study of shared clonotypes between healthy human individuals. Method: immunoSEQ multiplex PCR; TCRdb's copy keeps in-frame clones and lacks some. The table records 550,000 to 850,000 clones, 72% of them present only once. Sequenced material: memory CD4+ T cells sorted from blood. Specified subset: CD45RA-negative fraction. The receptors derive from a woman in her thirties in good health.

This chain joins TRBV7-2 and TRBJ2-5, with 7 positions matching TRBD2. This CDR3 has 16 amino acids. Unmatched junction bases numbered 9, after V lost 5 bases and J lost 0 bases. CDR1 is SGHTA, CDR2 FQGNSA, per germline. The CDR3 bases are TGTGCCAGCAGCCGAAGGAGTCTAGCGGACCAAGAGACCCAGTACTTC. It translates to CASSRRSLADQETQYF.

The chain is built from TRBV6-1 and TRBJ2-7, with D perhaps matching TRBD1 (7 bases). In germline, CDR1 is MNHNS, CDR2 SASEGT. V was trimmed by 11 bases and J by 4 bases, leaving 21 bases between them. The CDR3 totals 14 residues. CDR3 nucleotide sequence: TGTGCCTCCTTTGGGCAGGGGGGAGCTTACGAGCAGTACTTC. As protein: CASFGQGGAYEQYF.

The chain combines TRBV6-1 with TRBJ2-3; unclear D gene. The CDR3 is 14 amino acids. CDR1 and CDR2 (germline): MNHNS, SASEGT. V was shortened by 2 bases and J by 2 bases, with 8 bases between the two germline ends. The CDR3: CASSEMAPTDTQYF. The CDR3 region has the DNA TGTGCCAGCAGTGAAATGGCACCCACAGATACGCAGTATTTT.

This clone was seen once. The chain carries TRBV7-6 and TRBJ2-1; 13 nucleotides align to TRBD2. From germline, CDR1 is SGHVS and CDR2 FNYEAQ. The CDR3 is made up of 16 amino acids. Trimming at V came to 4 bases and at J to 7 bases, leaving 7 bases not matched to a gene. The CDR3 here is CASSSSGLAGVNEQFF. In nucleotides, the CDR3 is TGTGCCAGCAGCTCCTCAGGACTAGCGGGAGTTAATGAGCAGTTCTTC. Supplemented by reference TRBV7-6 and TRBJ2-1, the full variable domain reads GAGVSQSPRYKVTKRGQDVALRCDPISGHVSLYWYRQALGQGPEFLTYFNYEAQQDKSGLPNDRFSAERPEGSISTLTIQRTEQRDSAMYRCASSSSGLAGVNEQFFGPGTRLTVL.

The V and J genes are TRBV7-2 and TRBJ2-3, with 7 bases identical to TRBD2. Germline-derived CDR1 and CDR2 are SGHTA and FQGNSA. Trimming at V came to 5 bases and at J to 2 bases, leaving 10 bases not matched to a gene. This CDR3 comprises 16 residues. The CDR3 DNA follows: TGTGCCAGCAGCCCCCGACTAGCTGGGTACACAGATACGCAGTATTTT. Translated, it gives CASSPRLAGYTDTQYF.

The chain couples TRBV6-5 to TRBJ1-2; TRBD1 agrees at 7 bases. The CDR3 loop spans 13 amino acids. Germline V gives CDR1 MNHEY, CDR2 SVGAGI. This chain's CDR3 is CAPRAQGDYGYTF. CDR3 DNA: TGTGCTCCGAGGGCGCAGGGGGACTATGGCTACACCTTC.

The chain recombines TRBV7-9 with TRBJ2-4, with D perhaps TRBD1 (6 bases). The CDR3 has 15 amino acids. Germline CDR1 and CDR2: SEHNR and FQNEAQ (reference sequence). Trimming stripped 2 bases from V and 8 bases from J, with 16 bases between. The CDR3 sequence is CASSLYPRGNDIQYF. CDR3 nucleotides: TGTGCCAGCAGCTTATACCCCAGGGGTAATGACATTCAGTACTTC.

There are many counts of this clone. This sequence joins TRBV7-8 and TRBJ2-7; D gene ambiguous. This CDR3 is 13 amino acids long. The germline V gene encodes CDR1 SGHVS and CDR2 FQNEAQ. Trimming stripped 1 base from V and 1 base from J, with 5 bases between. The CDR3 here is CASSLEISYEQYF. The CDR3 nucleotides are TGTGCCAGCAGCTTAGAGATTTCCTACGAGCAGTACTTC.

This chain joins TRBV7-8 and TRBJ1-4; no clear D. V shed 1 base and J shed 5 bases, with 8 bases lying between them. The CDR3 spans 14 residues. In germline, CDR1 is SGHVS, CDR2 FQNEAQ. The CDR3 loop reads CASSLVRENEKLFF. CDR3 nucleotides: TGTGCCAGCAGCTTAGTACGGGAGAATGAAAAACTGTTTTTT.

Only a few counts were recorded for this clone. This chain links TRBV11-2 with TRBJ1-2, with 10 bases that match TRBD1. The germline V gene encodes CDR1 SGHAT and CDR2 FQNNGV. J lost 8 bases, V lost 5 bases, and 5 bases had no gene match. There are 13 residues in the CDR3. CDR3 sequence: CASSPSTGGGYTF. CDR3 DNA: TGTGCCAGCAGCCCCTCGACAGGGGGCGGCTACACCTTC.

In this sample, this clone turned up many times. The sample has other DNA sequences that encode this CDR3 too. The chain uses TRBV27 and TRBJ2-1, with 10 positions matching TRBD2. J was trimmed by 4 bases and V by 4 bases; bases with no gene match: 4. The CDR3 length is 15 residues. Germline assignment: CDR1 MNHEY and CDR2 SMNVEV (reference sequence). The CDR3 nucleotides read TGTGCCAGCAGTTCTATAGCGGGAGGTTACAATGAGCAGTTCTTC. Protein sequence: CASSSIAGGYNEQFF.

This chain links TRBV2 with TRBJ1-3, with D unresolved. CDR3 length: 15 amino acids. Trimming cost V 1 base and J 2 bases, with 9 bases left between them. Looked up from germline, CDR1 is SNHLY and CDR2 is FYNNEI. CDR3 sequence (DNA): TGTGCCAGCAGTGAAGGGCCCCGGGCTGGAAACACCATATATTTT. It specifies CASSEGPRAGNTIYF. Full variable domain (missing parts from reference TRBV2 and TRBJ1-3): EPEVTQTPSHQVTQMGQEVILRCVPISNHLYFYWYRQILGQKVEFLVSFYNNEISEKSEIFDDQFSVERPDGSNFTLKIRSTKLEDSAMYFCASSEGPRAGNTIYFGEGSWLTVV.

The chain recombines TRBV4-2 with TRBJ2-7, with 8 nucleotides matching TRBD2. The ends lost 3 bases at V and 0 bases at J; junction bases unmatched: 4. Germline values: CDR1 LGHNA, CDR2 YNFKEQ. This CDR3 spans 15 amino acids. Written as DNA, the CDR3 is TGTGCCAGCAGCCATCAGCGGGGGAGCTCCTACGAGCAGTACTTC. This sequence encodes CASSHQRGSSYEQYF.

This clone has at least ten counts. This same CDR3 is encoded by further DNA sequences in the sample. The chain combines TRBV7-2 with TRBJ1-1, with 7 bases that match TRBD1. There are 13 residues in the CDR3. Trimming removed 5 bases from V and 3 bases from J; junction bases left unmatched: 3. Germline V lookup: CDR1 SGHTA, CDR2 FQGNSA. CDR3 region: CASSPQGDTEAFF. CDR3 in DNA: TGTGCCAGCAGCCCCCAGGGGGACACTGAAGCTTTCTTT.

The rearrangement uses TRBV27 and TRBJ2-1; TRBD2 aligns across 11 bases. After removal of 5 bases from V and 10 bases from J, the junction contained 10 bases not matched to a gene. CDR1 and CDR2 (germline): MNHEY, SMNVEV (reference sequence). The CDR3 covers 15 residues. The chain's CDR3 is CASSSPGLAVREQFF. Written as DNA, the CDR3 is TGTGCCAGCAGTAGCCCGGGACTAGCGGTAAGGGAGCAGTTCTTC.

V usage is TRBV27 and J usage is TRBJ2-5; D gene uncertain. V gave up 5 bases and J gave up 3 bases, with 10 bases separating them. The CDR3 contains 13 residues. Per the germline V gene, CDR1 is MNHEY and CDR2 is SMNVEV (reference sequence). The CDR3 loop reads CASSPWVEETQYF. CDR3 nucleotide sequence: TGTGCCAGCAGTCCCTGGGTAGAAGAGACCCAGTACTTC.

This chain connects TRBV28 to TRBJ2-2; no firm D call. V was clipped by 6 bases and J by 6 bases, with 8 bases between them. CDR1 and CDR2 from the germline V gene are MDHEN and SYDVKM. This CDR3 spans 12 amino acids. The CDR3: CASSLNSGELFF. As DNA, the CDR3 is TGTGCCAGCAGCTTGAATTCCGGGGAGCTGTTTTTT.

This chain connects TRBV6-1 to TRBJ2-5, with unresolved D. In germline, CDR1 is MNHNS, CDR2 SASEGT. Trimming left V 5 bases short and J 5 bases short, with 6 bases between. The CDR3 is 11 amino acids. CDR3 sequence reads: CASSYWETQYF. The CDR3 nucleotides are TGTGCCAGCAGTTATTGGGAGACCCAGTACTTC.

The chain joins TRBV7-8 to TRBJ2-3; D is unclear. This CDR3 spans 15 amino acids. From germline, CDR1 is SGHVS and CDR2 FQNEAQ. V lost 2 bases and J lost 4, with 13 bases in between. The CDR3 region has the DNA TGTGCCAGCAGCTTAATGGCGGATCTGCCAGATACGCAGTATTTT. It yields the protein CASSLMADLPDTQYF.

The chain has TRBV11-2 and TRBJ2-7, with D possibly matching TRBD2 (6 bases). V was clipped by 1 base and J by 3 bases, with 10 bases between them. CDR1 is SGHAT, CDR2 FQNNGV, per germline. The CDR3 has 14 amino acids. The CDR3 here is CASSLAGVFYEQYF. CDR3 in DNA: TGTGCCAGCAGCTTAGCGGGGGTGTTCTACGAGCAGTACTTC.

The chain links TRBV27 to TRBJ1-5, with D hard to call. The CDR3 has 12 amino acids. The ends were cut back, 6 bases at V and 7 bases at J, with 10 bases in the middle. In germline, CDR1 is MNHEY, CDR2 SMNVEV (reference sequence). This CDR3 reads CASRGSGQPQHF. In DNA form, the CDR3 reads TGTGCCAGCAGGGGGTCGGGGCAGCCCCAGCATTTT.